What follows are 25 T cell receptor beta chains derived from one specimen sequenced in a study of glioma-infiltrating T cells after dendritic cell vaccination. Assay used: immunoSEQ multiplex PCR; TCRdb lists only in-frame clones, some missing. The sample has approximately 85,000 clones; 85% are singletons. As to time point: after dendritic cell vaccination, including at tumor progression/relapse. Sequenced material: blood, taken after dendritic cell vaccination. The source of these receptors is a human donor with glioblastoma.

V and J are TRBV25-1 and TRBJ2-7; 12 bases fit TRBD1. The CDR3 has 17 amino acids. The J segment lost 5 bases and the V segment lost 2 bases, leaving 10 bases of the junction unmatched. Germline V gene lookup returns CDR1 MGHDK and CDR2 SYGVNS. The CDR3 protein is CASSEDRGTGGEDEQYF. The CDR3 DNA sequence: TGTGCCAGCAGTGAAGATAGAGGGACAGGGGGCGAGGACGAGCAGTACTTC.

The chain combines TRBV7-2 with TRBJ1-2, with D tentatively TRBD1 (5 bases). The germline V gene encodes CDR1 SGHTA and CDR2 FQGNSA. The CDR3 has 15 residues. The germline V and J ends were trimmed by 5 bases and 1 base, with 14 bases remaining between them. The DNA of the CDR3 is TGTGCCAGCAGCCCAGCGGGGGATGGTAACTATGGCTACACCTTC. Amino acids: CASSPAGDGNYGYTF. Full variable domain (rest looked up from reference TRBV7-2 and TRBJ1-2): GAGVSQSPSNKVTEKGKDVELRCDPISGHTALYWYRQSLGQGLEFLIYFQGNSAPDKSGLPSDRFSAERTGGSVSTLTIQRTQQEDSAVYLCASSPAGDGNYGYTFGSGTRLTVV.

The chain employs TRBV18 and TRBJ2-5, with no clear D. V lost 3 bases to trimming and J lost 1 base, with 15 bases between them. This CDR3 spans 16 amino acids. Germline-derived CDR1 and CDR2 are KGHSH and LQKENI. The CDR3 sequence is CASSPSGQRGQETQYF. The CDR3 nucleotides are TGTGCCAGCTCACCCTCGGGTCAGAGAGGCCAAGAGACCCAGTACTTC. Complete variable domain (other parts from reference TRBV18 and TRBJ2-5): NAGVMQNPRHLVRRRGQEARLRCSPMKGHSHVYWYRQLPEEGLKFMVYLQKENIIDESGMPKERFSAEFPKEGPSILRIQQVVRGDSAAYFCASSPSGQRGQETQYFGPGTRLLVL.

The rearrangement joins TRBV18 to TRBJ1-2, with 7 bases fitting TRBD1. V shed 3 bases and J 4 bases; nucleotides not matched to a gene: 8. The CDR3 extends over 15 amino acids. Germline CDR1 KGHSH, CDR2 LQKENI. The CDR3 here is CASSPGTDRLYGYTF. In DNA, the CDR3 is TGTGCCAGCTCACCCGGGACAGACAGACTCTATGGCTACACCTTC.

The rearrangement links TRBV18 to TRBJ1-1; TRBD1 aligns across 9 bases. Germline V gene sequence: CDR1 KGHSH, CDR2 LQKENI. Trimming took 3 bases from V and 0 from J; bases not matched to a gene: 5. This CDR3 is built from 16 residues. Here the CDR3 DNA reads TGTGCCAGCTCACCGCGGACAGGGGACTTGAACACTGAAGCTTTCTTT. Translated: CASSPRTGDLNTEAFF.

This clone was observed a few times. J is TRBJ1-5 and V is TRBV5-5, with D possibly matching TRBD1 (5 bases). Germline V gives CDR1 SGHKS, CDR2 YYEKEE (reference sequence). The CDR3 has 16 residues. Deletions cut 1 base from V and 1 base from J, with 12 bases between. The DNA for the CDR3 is TGTGCCAGCAGCTTGTGGGGCCTTGGGAGCAATCAGCCCCAGCATTTT. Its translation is CASSLWGLGSNQPQHF.

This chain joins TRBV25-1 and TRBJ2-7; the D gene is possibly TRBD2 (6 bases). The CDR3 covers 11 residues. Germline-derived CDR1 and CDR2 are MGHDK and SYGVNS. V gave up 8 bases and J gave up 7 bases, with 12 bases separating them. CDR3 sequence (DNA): TGTGCCAGCCGGAGGGGAGATGAGCAGTACTTC. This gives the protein CASRRGDEQYF.

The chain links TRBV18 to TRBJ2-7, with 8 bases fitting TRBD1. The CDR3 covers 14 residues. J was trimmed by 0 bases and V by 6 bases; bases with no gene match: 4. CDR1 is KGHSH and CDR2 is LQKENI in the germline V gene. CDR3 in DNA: TGTGCCAGCTCCGGACAGGGAAGCTCCTACGAGCAGTACTTC. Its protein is CASSGQGSSYEQYF.

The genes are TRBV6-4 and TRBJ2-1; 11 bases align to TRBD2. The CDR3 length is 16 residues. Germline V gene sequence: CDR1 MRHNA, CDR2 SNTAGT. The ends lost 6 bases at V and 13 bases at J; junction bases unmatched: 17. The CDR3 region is CASSPHRLAGQTQQFF. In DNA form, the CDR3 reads TGTGCCAGCAGCCCCCACCGACTAGCGGGGCAAACACAACAGTTCTTC.

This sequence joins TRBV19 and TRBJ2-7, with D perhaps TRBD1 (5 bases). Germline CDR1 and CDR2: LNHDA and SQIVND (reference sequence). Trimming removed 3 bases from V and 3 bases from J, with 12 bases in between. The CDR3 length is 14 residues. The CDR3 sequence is CASSIGAGHYEQYF. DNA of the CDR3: TGTGCCAGTAGTATTGGGGCAGGCCACTACGAGCAGTACTTC.

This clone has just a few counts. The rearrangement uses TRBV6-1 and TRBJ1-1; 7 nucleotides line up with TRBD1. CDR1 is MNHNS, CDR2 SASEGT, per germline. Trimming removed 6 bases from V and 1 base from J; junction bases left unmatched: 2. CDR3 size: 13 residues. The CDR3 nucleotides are TGTGCCAGCAGACAGGGGTGGAACACTGAAGCTTTCTTT. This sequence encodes CASRQGWNTEAFF.

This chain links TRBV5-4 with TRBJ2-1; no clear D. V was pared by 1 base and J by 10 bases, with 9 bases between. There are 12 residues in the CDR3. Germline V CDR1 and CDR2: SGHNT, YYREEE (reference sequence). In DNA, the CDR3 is TGTGCCAGCAGCTTGTTCGGTCACGAGCAGTTCTTC. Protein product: CASSLFGHEQFF.

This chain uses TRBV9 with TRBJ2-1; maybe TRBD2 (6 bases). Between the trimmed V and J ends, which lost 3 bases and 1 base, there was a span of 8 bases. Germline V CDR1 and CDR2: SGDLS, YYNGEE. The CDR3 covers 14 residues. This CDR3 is CASSASGSYNEQFF. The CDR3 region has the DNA TGTGCCAGCAGCGCCAGCGGGTCCTACAATGAGCAGTTCTTC.

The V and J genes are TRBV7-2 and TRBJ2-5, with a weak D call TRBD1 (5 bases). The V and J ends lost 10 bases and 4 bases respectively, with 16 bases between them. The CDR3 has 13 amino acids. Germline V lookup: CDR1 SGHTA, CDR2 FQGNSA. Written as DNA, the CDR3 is TGTGCCACCAAACGAAGGGGCGCAGAGACCCAGTACTTC. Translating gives CATKRRGAETQYF.

CDR3 nucleotides: TGTGCCAGCAGTGAACCTGGACAGGTCGGGCAGCCCCAGCATTTT. Translating it yields CASSEPGQVGQPQHF. The chain recombines TRBV2 with TRBJ1-5; 7 bases align to TRBD1. Germline V gives CDR1 SNHLY, CDR2 FYNNEI. This CDR3 is built from 15 residues. After removal of 2 bases from V and 7 bases from J, the junction contained 8 bases not matched to a gene.

The CDR3 region is CASRDKDRGVYGYTF. CDR3 in DNA: TGTGCCAGCAGAGACAAGGACAGGGGTGTGTATGGCTACACCTTC. V is TRBV28 and J is TRBJ1-2, with TRBD1 identical over 9 bases. Trimming cost V 6 bases and J 5 bases; bases outside gene matches: 10. Germline CDR1 is MDHEN and CDR2 is SYDVKM. This CDR3 is 15 amino acids long.

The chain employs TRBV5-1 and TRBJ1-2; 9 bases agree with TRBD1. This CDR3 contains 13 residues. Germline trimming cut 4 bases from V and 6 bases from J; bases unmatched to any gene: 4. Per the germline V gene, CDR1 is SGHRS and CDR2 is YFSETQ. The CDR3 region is CASSVTGGNGYTF. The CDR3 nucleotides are TGCGCCAGCAGCGTAACAGGGGGCAATGGCTACACCTTC.

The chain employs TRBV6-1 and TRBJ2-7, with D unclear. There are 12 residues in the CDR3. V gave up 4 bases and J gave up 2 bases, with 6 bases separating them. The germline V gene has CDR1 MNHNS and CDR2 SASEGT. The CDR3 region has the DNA TGTGCCAGCAGTGTAGAGACCTACGAGCAGTACTTC. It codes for CASSVETYEQYF.

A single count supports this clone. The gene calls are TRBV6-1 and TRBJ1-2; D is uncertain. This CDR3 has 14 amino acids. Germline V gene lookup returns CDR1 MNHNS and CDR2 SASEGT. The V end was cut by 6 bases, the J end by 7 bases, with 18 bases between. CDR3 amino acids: CASSPNGDLGGYTF. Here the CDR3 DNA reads TGTGCCAGCAGCCCAAACGGAGACCTGGGTGGCTACACCTTC.

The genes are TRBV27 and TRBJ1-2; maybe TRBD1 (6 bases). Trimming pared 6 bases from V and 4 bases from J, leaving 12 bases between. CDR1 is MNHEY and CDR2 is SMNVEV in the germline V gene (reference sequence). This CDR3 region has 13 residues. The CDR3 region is CASSPGTFYGYTF. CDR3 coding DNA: TGTGCCAGCAGCCCGGGGACATTCTATGGCTACACCTTC.

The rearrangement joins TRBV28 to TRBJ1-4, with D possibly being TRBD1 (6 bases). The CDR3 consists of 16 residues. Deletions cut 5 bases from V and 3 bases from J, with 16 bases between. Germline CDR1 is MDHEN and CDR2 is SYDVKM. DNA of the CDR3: TGTGCCAGCAGTCCGCTCCGGGACACCGCTAATGAAAAACTGTTTTTT. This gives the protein CASSPLRDTANEKLFF. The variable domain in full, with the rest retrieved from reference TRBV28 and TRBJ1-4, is DVKVTQSSRYLVKRTGEKVFLECVQDMDHENMFWYRQDPGLGLRLIYFSYDVKMKEKGDIPEGYSVSREKKERFSLILESASTNQTSMYLCASSPLRDTANEKLFFGSGTQLSVL.

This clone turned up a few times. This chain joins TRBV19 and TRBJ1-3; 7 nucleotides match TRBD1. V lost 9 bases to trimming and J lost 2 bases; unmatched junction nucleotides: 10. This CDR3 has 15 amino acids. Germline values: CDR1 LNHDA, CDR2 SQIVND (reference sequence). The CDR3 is CASGATGSTGNTIYF. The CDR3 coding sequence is TGTGCCAGCGGAGCGACAGGGAGCACTGGAAACACCATATATTTT.

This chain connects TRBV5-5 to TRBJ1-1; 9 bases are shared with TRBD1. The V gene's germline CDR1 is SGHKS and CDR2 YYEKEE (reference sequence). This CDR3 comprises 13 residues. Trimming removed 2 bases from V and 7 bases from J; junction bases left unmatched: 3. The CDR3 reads CASSFGTGLEAFF. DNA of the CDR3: TGTGCCAGCAGCTTTGGGACAGGGCTTGAAGCTTTCTTT.

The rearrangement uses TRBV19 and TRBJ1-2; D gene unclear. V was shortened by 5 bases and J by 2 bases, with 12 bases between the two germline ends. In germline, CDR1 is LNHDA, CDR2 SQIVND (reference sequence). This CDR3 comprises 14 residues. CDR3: CASSVMGGNYGYTF. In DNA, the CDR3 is TGTGCCAGTAGTGTTATGGGAGGGAACTATGGCTACACCTTC.

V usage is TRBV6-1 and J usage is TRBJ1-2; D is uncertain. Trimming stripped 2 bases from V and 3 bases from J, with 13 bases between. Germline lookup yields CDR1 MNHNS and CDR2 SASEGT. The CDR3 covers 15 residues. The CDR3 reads CASSELATKDYGYTF. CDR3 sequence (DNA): TGTGCCAGCAGTGAATTGGCCACTAAGGACTATGGCTACACCTTC.